Listed below are T cell receptor beta chains from one sample, sequenced in a study of T cells after yellow fever vaccination. MiXCR, run by TCRdb on the 5' RACE reads, gives a single entry per CDR3 protein. The sample lists about 340,000 distinct CDR3 sequences, about 12% occurring once. The starting material was CD4+ T cells sorted from PBMCs, obtained 15 days after the yellow fever booster vaccination. These receptors all come from a man younger than 35 who received the YFV17D yellow fever vaccine. CDR3s include the opening cysteine and the closing phenylalanine or tryptophan. Fields, in order: V gene, J gene, CDR3 length, CDR3 protein.

TRBV20-1	TRBJ2-7	12	CSARLDSYEQYF
TRBV12-3/TRBV12-4	TRBJ1-2	15	CASRSTGPGALGYTF
TRBV5-1	TRBJ2-3	17	CASSLMRLGQSTDTQYF
TRBV28	TRBJ1-6	12	CASSAQSSPLHF
TRBV5-6	TRBJ1-1	11	CASSLYAEAFF
TRBV24-1	TRBJ2-1	16	CATSDPTTGGFNEQFF
TRBV6-6	TRBJ1-6	16	CASSYSSGGASITLHF
TRBV3-1	TRBJ1-2	13	CASSQSYNYGYTF
TRBV18	TRBJ2-5	20	CASSPLYRRRSGGSQETQYF
TRBV10-3	TRBJ2-1	14	CAIAAPGQHNEQFF
TRBV11-2	TRBJ1-2	13	CASSLTVNYGYTF
TRBV28	TRBJ1-6	16	CASTLSRGSYNSPLHF
TRBV2	TRBJ2-7	12	CASTADSYEQYF
TRBV18	TRBJ1-3	16	CASSPQDGSSGNTIYF
TRBV2	TRBJ1-2	15	CASSEEQGTYYGYTF
TRBV5-1	TRBJ1-1	14	CASSSRQGNTEAFF
TRBV6-5	TRBJ1-2	15	CASNPGEWRHYGYTF
TRBV5-1	TRBJ2-1	16	CASSLSTSGVWREQFF
TRBV7-2	TRBJ1-6	17	CASSTSGGPYYNSPLHF
TRBV11-2	TRBJ2-1	17	CASSLRTSGGQYTEQFF
TRBV27	TRBJ2-5	13	CATQRNSQETQYF
TRBV11-2	TRBJ1-1	13	CASSLNGNTEAFF
TRBV28	TRBJ2-3	14	CASTLAVPTDTQYF
TRBV3-1	TRBJ2-1	17	CASSQGLRDRTYNEQFF
TRBV6-5	TRBJ2-3	18	CASSYIGGRGGKLDTQYF
TRBV27	TRBJ2-5	13	CASSPGESQTQYF
TRBV11-2	TRBJ2-7	15	CASSSGQGANYEQYF
TRBV2	TRBJ1-6	11	CASSYGQSLHF
TRBV7-3	TRBJ2-2	16	CASSFTGGPNTGELFF
TRBV5-1	TRBJ1-6	13	CASSTQGDSPLHF
TRBV7-9	TRBJ1-5	15	CASSPGRFSNQPQHF